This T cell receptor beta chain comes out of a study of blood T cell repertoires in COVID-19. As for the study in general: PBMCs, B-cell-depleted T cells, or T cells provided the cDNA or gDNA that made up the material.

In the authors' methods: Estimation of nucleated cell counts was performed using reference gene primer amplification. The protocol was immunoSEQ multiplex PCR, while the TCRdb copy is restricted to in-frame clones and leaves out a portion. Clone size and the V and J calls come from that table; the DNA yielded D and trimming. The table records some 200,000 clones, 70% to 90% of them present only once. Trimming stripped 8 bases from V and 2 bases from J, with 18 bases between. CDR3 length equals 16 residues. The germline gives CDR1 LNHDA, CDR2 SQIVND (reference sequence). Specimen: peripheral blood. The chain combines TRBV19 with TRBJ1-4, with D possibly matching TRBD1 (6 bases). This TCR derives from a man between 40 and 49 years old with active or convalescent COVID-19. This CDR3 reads CASARTELGTNEKLFF. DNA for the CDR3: TGTGCCAGTGCCCGGACAGAACTGGGGACTAATGAAAAACTGTTTTTT.